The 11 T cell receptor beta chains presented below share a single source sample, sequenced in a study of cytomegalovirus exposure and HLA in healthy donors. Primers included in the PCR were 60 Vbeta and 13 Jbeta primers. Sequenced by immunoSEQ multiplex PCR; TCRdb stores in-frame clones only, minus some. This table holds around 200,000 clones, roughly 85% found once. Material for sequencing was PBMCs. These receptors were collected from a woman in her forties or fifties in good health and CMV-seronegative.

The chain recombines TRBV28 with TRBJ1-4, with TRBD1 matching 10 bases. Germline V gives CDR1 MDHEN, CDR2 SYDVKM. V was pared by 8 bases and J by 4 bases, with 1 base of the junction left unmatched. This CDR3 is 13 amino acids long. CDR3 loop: CASRDRGNEKLFF. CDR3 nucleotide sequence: TGTGCCAGCCGGGACAGGGGTAATGAAAAACTGTTTTTT.

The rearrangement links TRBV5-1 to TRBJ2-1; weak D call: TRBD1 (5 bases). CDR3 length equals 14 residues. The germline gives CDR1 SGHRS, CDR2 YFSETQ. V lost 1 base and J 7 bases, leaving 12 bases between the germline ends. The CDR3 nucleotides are TGCGCCAGCAGCTTGCAGCAGGGAAGGAATGAGCAGTTCTTC. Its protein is CASSLQQGRNEQFF.

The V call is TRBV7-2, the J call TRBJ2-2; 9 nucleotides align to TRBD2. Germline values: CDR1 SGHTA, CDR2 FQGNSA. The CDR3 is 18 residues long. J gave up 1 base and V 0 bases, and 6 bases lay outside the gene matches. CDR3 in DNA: TGTGCCAGCAGCTTAGCGCCTCCTAGCGGGGTGAACACCGGGGAGCTGTTTTTT. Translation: CASSLAPPSGVNTGELFF. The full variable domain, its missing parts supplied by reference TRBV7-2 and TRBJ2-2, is GAGVSQSPSNKVTEKGKDVELRCDPISGHTALYWYRQSLGQGLEFLIYFQGNSAPDKSGLPSDRFSAERTGGSVSTLTIQRTQQEDSAVYLCASSLAPPSGVNTGELFFGEGSRLTVL.

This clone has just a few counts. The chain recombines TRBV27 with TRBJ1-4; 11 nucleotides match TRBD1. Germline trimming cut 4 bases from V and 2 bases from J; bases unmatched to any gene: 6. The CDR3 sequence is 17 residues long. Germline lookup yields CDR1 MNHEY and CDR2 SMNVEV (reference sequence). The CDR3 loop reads CASSSGTGGSTNEKLFF. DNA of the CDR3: TGTGCCAGCAGTTCCGGGACAGGGGGATCGACTAATGAAAAACTGTTTTTT.

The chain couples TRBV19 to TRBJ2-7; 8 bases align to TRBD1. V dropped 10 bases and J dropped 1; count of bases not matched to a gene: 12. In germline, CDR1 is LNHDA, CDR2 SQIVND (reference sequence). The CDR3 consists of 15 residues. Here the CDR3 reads CATQDRGLGSYEQYF. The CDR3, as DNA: TGTGCCACCCAAGACAGGGGATTAGGATCCTACGAGCAGTACTTC.

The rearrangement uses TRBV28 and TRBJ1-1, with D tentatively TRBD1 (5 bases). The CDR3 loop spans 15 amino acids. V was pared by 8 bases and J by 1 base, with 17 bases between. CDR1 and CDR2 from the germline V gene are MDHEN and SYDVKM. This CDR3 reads CASLAGSGENTEAFF. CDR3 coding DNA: TGTGCCAGCCTCGCGGGGTCGGGGGAGAACACTGAAGCTTTCTTT. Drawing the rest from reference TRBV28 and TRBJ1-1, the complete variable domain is DVKVTQSSRYLVKRTGEKVFLECVQDMDHENMFWYRQDPGLGLRLIYFSYDVKMKEKGDIPEGYSVSREKKERFSLILESASTNQTSMYLCASLAGSGENTEAFFGQGTRLTVV.

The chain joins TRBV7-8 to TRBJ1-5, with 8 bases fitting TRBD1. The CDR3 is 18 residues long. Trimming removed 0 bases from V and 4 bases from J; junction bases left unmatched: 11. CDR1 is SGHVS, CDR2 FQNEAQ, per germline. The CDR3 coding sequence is TGTGCCAGCAGCTTAGCGCAGGGGGCTTTGGCCGAAAATCAGCCCCAGCATTTT. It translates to CASSLAQGALAENQPQHF.

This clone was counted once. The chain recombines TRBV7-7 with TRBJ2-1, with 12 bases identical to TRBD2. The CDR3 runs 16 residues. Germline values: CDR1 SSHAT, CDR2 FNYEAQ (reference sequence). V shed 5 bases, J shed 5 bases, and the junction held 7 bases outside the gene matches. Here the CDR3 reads CASSPWLAGGNNEQFF. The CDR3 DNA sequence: TGTGCCAGCAGCCCCTGGCTAGCGGGAGGGAACAATGAGCAGTTCTTC.

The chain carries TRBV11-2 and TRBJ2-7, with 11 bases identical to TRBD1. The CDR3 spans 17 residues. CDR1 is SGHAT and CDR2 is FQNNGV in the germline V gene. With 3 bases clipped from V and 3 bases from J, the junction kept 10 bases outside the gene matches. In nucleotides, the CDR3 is TGTGCCAGCAGCTTCCGCCGGGGGGGGACAGGGGGCTACGAGCAGTACTTC. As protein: CASSFRRGGTGGYEQYF.

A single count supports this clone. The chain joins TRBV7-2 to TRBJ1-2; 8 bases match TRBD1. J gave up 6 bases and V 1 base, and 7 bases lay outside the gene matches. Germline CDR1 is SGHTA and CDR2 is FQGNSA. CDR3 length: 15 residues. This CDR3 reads CASSLEGRGPDGYTF. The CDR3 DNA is TGTGCCAGCAGCTTAGAGGGCAGGGGGCCCGATGGCTACACCTTC.

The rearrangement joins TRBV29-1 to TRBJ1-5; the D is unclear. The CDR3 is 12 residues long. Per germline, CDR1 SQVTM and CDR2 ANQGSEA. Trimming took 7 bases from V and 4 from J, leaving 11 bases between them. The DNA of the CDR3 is TGCAGCGCGAGGCACCCAAATCAGCCCCAGCATTTT. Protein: CSARHPNQPQHF.